This T cell receptor (beta chain) is drawn from a study of cytomegalovirus exposure and HLA in healthy donors. The CDR3 runs 16 residues. V was clipped by 4 bases and J by 2 bases, with 14 bases between them. Germline CDR1 WNHNN, CDR2 SYGVQD (reference sequence). The table lists this clone with a count of one. Its antigen is undetermined. Vbeta (60) and Jbeta (13) primers were used in the PCR. This table comes from immunoSEQ multiplex PCR, and its TCRdb copy is limited to in-frame clones, with some not included. The table shows some 160,000 clones, with around three quarters occurring only once. Overall study findings and caveats: Versus the roughly 700-donor mean, an Asian-associated ancestry cluster reportedly showed fewer N-insertions in a later analysis. A highly shared variant cluster was judged a likely technical artifact. Common viral pathogens (according to a later analysis) appeared linked to several of the most significant clusters. Analysis performed later found under 20,000 TCR beta sequences associated with HLA alleles at 0.05 false discovery rate.

The chain has TRBV10-1 and TRBJ2-2; D is unclear. This TCR was sampled from a woman in her 40s in good health and CMV-seronegative. The sample taken for sequencing was PBMCs. The CDR3 protein is CASSVRLTSNTGELFF. In nucleotides, the CDR3 is TGCGCCAGCAGTGTCCGATTAACGAGCAACACCGGGGAGCTGTTTTTT.